This T cell receptor (beta chain) stems from a study of OX40 agonist ivuxolimab in advanced cancers. Study at large: Patients undergoing dose escalation presented with hepatocellular carcinoma, melanoma, renal cell or head and neck cancer. Three patients responded partially, comprising one with hepatocellular carcinoma and two with cutaneous melanoma. Whole-study findings and limits: Clonal expansion in partial responders at 0.1-3.0 mg/kg ranked among the lowest.

Comment on this clone: The antigen is undetermined.

Clones were read by immunoSEQ multiplex PCR, and TCRdb kept only the in-frame ones, dropping some. This sample has 45,000 to 60,000 clones; 90% occur once, and the top ten carry approximately 5%. The germline V gene encodes CDR1 MNHNS and CDR2 SASEGT. V dropped 5 bases and J dropped 2 bases, with 13 bases sitting between them. There are 14 residues in the CDR3. Blood specimens came from baseline, cycle 4 day 1, and cycle 7 day 1. This TCR came from an adult with an advanced solid tumor such as melanoma, head and neck, liver or kidney cancer. Sequenced material: CD4+ or CD8+ T cells sorted from blood, taken in a trial of the OX40 agonist ivuxolimab. The rearrangement links TRBV6-1 to TRBJ2-7; D uncertain. The CDR3 region has the DNA TGTGCCAGCAGTCCCGACCTTTTACCCTACGAGCAGTACTTC. Protein: CASSPDLLPYEQYF.